This entry describes one TCR beta chain. Methods used by the authors: Estimated nucleated cell counts came from reference gene primer amplification. Data came from immunoSEQ multiplex PCR; TCRdb stores just in-frame clones and leaves some out. V and J calls and clone size are copied from that table; D and trimming were computed from the DNA. The sample lists about 400,000 clones; roughly 90% were seen once. The data stem from a study of blood T cell repertoires in COVID-19. Whole-study context: Donors in the United States, Italy and Spain gave samples during acute or convalescent COVID-19.

In terms of age and location, participants ranged from about 18 to 89 years and lived in about two dozen US areas. V lost 0 bases, J lost 8 bases, and 2 bases stayed unmatched. In germline, CDR1 is LNHDA, CDR2 SQIVND (reference sequence). The CDR3 is 15 residues long. This chain links TRBV19 with TRBJ1-6; 9 nucleotides align to TRBD1. The receptor was derived from a middle-aged woman with acute COVID-19. What was sequenced was PBMCs or T cells enriched from blood (not recorded which). The CDR3 loop is CASSIEGQGYSPLHF. The DNA of the CDR3 is TGTGCCAGTAGTATAGAGGGACAGGGCTATTCACCCCTCCACTTT.